This T cell receptor (beta chain) comes out of a study of control samples from healthy donors and cancer patients. This CDR3 region has 16 residues. Germline V gene sequence: CDR1 SGHDN, CDR2 FVKESK. Deletions cut 4 bases from V and 1 base from J, with 16 bases between. TCRdb's table, derived via immunoSEQ multiplex PCR, lists solely in-frame clones and lacks some. Among just over 50,000 clones listed, more than 70% were seen once. The rearrangement uses TRBV14 and TRBJ2-5, with D perhaps TRBD1 (6 bases). Sequenced material: PBMCs. The origin of this receptor is a middle-aged man with head and neck cancer. The CDR3 protein is CASSPPPTGRQETQYF. CDR3 in DNA: TGTGCCAGCAGCCCCCCGCCGACAGGACGCCAAGAGACCCAGTACTTC.